The 9 T cell receptor beta chains given below trace back to one sample, sequenced in a study of blood T cell repertoires in COVID-19. Clones were read by immunoSEQ multiplex PCR, and TCRdb kept only the in-frame ones, dropping some. The repertoire has roughly 190,000 clones, 75% to 90% of them found once; the top ten carry roughly 6.6%. The source material was peripheral blood. These receptors came from a woman aged 40 to 50 with acute or convalescent COVID-19.

The chain combines TRBV7-2 with TRBJ1-3; 7 bases line up with TRBD1. The CDR3 is 15 residues long. Trimming cost V 3 bases and J 2 bases; bases outside gene matches: 4. CDR1 is SGHTA, CDR2 FQGNSA, per germline. The CDR3 here is CASSFPQGAGNTIYF. DNA of the CDR3: TGTGCCAGCAGCTTTCCTCAGGGGGCTGGAAACACCATATATTTT. Full variable domain (missing parts from reference TRBV7-2 and TRBJ1-3): GAGVSQSPSNKVTEKGKDVELRCDPISGHTALYWYRQSLGQGLEFLIYFQGNSAPDKSGLPSDRFSAERTGGSVSTLTIQRTQQEDSAVYLCASSFPQGAGNTIYFGEGSWLTVV.

J is TRBJ2-1 and V is TRBV12-5, with TRBD2 matching 7 bases. Germline V lookup: CDR1 LGHNT, CDR2 FRNRAP. This CDR3 spans 14 amino acids. With V trimmed by 7 bases and J by 8 bases, 11 bases remained unmatched. The CDR3, as DNA: TGTGCTAGTGCCCTCACTCGGGGGGTCTATGAGCAGTTCTTC. Amino acid sequence: CASALTRGVYEQFF.

V is TRBV1 and J is TRBJ2-3; TRBD2 is taken as the D call from the table, unchecked against the DNA. TRBV1 corresponds to a pseudogene. The CDR3 spans 16 residues. The CDR3 sequence is CTSSPRCSGTTDTQYF. In DNA form, the CDR3 reads TGCACCAGCAGCCCCCGGTGTAGCGGGACGACAGATACGCAGTATTTT.

The V and J genes are TRBV11-2 and TRBJ2-2; D is undetermined. V lost 3 bases and J 0 bases, leaving 11 bases between the germline ends. Germline loops: CDR1 SGHAT, CDR2 FQNNGV. The CDR3 loop spans 16 amino acids. CDR3: CASSFLPGTNTGELFF. For the CDR3, the DNA is TGTGCCAGCAGCTTCTTGCCAGGAACGAACACCGGGGAGCTGTTTTTT.

This clone was seen a single time. This sequence joins TRBV10-3 and TRBJ2-5; 9 nucleotides agree with TRBD2. The germline gives CDR1 ENHRY, CDR2 SYGVKD. The CDR3 sequence is 15 residues long. The J segment lost 7 bases and the V segment lost 5 bases, leaving 11 bases of the junction unmatched. The CDR3 sequence is CAISTRTSEGGTQYF. In DNA, the CDR3 is TGTGCCATCAGTACCCGGACTAGCGAGGGTGGGACCCAGTACTTC.

The chain couples TRBV14 to TRBJ2-5, with no clear D. CDR3 length: 14 amino acids. Germline-derived CDR1 and CDR2 are SGHDN and FVKESK. Trimming shortened V by 3 bases and J by 8 bases, and 16 bases separated the two germline ends. The CDR3: CASSQHAQVVTQYF. In DNA form, the CDR3 reads TGTGCCAGCAGCCAGCATGCCCAGGTGGTAACCCAGTACTTC.

The V and J genes are TRBV6-5 and TRBJ1-1; D gene ambiguous. The CDR3 spans 10 residues. Trimming left V 8 bases short and J 3 bases short, with 4 bases between. Germline V gene lookup returns CDR1 MNHEY and CDR2 SVGAGI. The CDR3 bases are TGTGCCAGCCTATACACTGAAGCTTTCTTT. Translated, it gives CASLYTEAFF.

This clone was recorded only once. The rearrangement joins TRBV4-1 to TRBJ1-5, with TRBD1 as a possible D gene (6 bases). Germline CDR1 MGHRA, CDR2 YSYEKL. Deletions cut 1 base from V and 9 bases from J, with 16 bases between. The CDR3 has 15 amino acids. The CDR3 is CASSQGDTESPPQHF. CDR3 DNA: TGCGCCAGCAGCCAAGGGGACACCGAGAGTCCGCCCCAGCATTTT.

The rearrangement joins TRBV18 to TRBJ1-1; D gene uncertain. V was pared by 6 bases and J by 1 base, with 12 bases between. The CDR3 sequence is 14 residues long. CDR1 and CDR2 from the germline V gene are KGHSH and LQKENI. In DNA form, the CDR3 reads TGTGCCAGCTCCCGTACAACAGCGAACACTGAAGCTTTCTTT. This translates into CASSRTTANTEAFF.